This T cell receptor (beta chain) was profiled in a study of blood T cell repertoires in COVID-19. Repertoires were generated with immunoSEQ multiplex PCR, while TCRdb's copy carries only in-frame clones and drops some. Of 250,000 to 400,000 clones in the sample, more than 75% were seen once. The CDR3 is made up of 15 amino acids. Trimming cost V 5 bases and J 0 bases, with 10 bases left between them. From germline, CDR1 is LNHDA and CDR2 SQIVND (reference sequence). This clone was counted a few times. The sample was PBMCs or T cells enriched from blood (not recorded which). The sequence derives from a woman between 25 and 40 years old who had recovered from COVID-19. The rearrangement joins TRBV19 to TRBJ1-4; D not certain. CDR3 in amino acids: CASSSRETTNEKLFF. CDR3 nucleotide sequence: TGTGCCAGTAGTTCGAGGGAGACAACTAATGAAAAACTGTTTTTT.